This T cell receptor (beta chain) was recovered during a study of neurological immune-mediated disorders (dated by TCRdb to about 2019). Context from the whole study: Peripheral blood TCR-beta repertoires from patients with HTLV-I-associated myelopathy (HAM/TSP), patients with multiple sclerosis, and healthy controls were compared in the study using UMI-based sequencing. The roughly 110 TCR-beta libraries included longitudinal samples, technical triplicates and paired sorted CD4+ and CD8+ T-cell subsets alongside PBMC samples. The cohort comprised 68 subjects: 15 or so HAM/TSP patients, 35 or so multiple sclerosis patients and 20 or so healthy controls. General findings and caveats noted by the study authors: Across subjects, expanded clones never shared an identical CDR3 amino acid sequence, which suggests that the TCR-beta repertoires in every group were private. TCR clonal expansion was highest in HAM/TSP patients and lowest in MS patients, with MS patients falling below even healthy controls.

The CDR3 has 20 amino acids, counting the end cysteine and phenylalanine. Just CDR3 DNA is preserved here, 60 bases in frame from base 1. V ends up 1 base short and J 0 bases short, with an unmatched junction base count of 13. CDR1 and CDR2, per the germline V gene, are SGHVS and FQNEAQ. This clonotype was seen at least ten times. Which antigen it targets is not known. Per-base quality was not reported, and no clone a single base away is much larger than it. cDNA synthesis used template-switch 5'RACE with a primer carrying a 10-nucleotide random unique molecular identifier tagging each TCR transcript. Each sequencing run produced over 180 million TCR-beta sequences covering 15-18 subjects. The RNeasy kit was used for extraction of total RNA. TCR-beta VDJ regions were amplified with primers for the TCR constant region and the 5'RACE anchor, using the KAPA Real-time Library Amplification kit. Sample indexes and Illumina adaptors were added in a first PCR, and a second PCR then increased library yield. After purification with Ampure beads, the TCR product of roughly 650 bp was size-selected on a 2% E-gel SizeSelection system. Before pooling, library quality was checked on a Bioanalyzer, concentration was measured with Qubit, and libraries were quantified with the Kapa Library Quantification kit. An Illumina HiSeq 2500 was used to sequence the libraries paired-end at 2 x 150 bp. To increase sequence diversity, about 25-31% phiX was spiked into each library pool. The authors' pipeline ran thus. The quality-filtered reads were processed with the UMI-based MiGEC pipeline, whose error correction step removed more than 75% of the raw TCR sequences. VDJ genes were aligned to IMGT germline references, and each clonotype was defined by a unique CDR3 amino acid sequence together with V-J genes. Clonal expansion, Shannon diversity, and CDR3 relatedness (CalcPairwiseDistances, ClusterSamples) were evaluated with VDJtools, and phylogenetic trees were built with CLCbio workbench. Clones with at least 8 unique UMIs were defined as expanded, with this threshold being based on coefficient-of-variation modelling across technical triplicates. TCRdb reworked the public reads: Q25 trimming with fastp, MiXCR clone assembly, productive beta chains retained. Each entry merges the rows of one CDR3 protein and shows their most common DNA and genes. Here the V and J calls rest on TCRdb's processing, not on the authors' analysis. The sample contains around 30,000 distinct CDR3 sequences, 4% of them found a single time. About 23% of the sample rests with the top ten.

The healthy controls were volunteers from blood banks in Maryland, USA. For sorted-subset TCR libraries, some 1 million sorted CD4+ or CD8+ T cells were used. Peripheral blood was subjected to Ficoll-Hypaque density gradient centrifugation to isolate PBMCs, which were then cryopreserved in liquid nitrogen. The study also sequenced paired sorted CD4+ and CD8+ subsets from healthy controls, HAM/TSP patients and MS patients. The sample comprised CD4+ T cells from blood. The sequence was collected from a woman aged 40 to 55 in good health. This chain joins TRBV7-8 to TRBJ2-1; TRBD1 lines up with 9 middle nucleotides. The CDR3 protein is CASSLGTGEGRRPSYNEQFF. The DNA sequence is as follows: TGTGCCAGCAGCTTAGGGACAGGGGAAGGAAGGCGTCCCTCCTACAATGAGCAGTTCTTC.